This T cell receptor beta chain emerged from a study of blood T cells in healthy people across ages. Whole-study findings and limits: Higher diversity, along with more naive CD4+ cells, distinguished long-lived donors from aged donors.

Trimming removed 7 bases at V and 13 bases at J, with 29 bases between. This CDR3 is 16 amino acids long. As regards this clonotype: The antigen remains unidentified.

The authors ran a second PCR of roughly 7 to 11 cycles using a sample-barcoded 5' primer and a J-beta primer mix. Every sample returned 2.5 million or more CDR3-containing paired-end reads. TCRdb analysed the 5' RACE reads with MiXCR anew, one entry per CDR3 protein. The sample records about 1.7 million distinct CDR3 sequences, roughly 27% being singletons. Each donor gave 9.5 to 10 milliliters of peripheral blood. The study isolated at least 6.5 million PBMCs from each sample. Sequences were obtained from blood. This clonotype originated in a woman aged 25 to 39 in good health. The genes are TRBV12-3 or TRBV12-4 and TRBJ2-4; perhaps D is TRBD1 or TRBD2 (6 bases each). The CDR3 sequence: CASKDGGQSSYNEQYF. Here the CDR3 DNA reads TGTGCCAGCAAGGACGGGGGCCAGAGCTCCTACAATGAGCAGTACTTC.